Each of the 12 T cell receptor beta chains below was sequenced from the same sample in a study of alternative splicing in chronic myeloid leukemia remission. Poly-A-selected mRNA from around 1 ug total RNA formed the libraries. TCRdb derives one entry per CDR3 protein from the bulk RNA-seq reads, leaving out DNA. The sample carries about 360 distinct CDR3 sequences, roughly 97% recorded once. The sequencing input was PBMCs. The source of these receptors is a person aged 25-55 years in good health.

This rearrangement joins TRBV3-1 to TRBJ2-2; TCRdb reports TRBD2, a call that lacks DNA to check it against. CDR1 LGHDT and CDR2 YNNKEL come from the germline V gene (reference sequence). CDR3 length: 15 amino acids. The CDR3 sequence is CASSQGLENTGELFF.

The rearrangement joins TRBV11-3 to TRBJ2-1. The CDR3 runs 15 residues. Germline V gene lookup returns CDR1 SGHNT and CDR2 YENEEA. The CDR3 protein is CASSFEGNSYNEQFF.

The CDR3: CASRMDTNYGYTF. The V gene is TRBV19, the J gene TRBJ1-2. The CDR3 covers 13 residues. Germline values: CDR1 LNHDA, CDR2 SQIVND (reference sequence).

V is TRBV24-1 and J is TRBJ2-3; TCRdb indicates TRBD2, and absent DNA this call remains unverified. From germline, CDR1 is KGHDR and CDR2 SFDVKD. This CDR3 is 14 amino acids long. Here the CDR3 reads CATSGGISTDTQYF.

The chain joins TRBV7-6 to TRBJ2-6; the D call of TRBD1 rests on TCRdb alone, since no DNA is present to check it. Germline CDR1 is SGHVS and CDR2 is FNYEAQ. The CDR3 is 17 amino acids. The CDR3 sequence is CASSRDRVLPGANVLTF.

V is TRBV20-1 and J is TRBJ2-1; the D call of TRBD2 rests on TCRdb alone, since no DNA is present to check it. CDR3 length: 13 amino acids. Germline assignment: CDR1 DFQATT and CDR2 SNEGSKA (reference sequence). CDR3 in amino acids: CSAERGVYNEQFF.

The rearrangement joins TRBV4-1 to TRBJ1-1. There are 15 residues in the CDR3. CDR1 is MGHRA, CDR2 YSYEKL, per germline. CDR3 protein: CASSQLTGDESEAFF.

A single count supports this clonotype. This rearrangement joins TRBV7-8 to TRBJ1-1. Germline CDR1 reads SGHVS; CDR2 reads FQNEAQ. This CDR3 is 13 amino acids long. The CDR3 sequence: CASSLRGNTEAFF.

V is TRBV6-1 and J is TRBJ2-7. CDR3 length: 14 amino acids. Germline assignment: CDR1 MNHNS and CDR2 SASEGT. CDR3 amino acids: CASSERHASYEQYF.

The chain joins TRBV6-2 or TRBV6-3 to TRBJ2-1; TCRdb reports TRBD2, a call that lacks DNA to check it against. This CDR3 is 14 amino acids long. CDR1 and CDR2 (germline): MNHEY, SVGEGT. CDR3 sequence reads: CASSPRGRHNEQFF.

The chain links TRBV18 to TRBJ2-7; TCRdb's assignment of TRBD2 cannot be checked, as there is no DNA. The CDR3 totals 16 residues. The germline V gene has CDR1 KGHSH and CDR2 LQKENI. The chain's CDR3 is CASSPLGTAGSYEQYF. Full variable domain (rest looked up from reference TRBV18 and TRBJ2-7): NAGVMQNPRHLVRRRGQEARLRCSPMKGHSHVYWYRQLPEEGLKFMVYLQKENIIDESGMPKERFSAEFPKEGPSILRIQQVVRGDSAAYFCASSPLGTAGSYEQYFGPGTRLTVT.

CDR3 sequence reads: CASSIRQTSNQPQHF. The chain carries TRBV19 and TRBJ1-5. The V gene's germline CDR1 is LNHDA and CDR2 SQIVND (reference sequence). There are 15 residues in the CDR3.